Shown below are 11 T cell receptor beta chains from a single sample sequenced in a study of blood T cell repertoires in COVID-19. Profiling relied on immunoSEQ multiplex PCR, and the TCRdb table lists in-frame clones only, not all of them. Of just under 65,000 clones in the sample, 80% to 90% were seen once. Input material: peripheral blood. The receptors derive from a human donor in a cohort sampled during active COVID-19.

The chain employs TRBV5-1 and TRBJ2-3; 12 bases map to TRBD2. This CDR3 is 18 amino acids long. J lost 1 base, V lost 4 bases, and 10 bases had no gene match. The germline CDR1 and CDR2 sequences are SGHRS and YFSETQ. Here the CDR3 reads CASSRKTSGRLGTDTQYF. The CDR3 nucleotides read TGCGCCAGCAGCAGGAAGACTAGCGGGAGACTGGGCACAGATACGCAGTATTTT.

The chain employs TRBV19 and TRBJ2-4; possible D gene TRBD2, 7 bases. Trimming took off 3 bases at V and 10 bases at J, with 16 bases between the two ends. This CDR3 region has 14 residues. Germline values: CDR1 LNHDA, CDR2 SQIVND (reference sequence). The CDR3 protein is CASSIGQRGGIQYF. The CDR3 DNA reads TGTGCCAGTAGTATTGGGCAGAGGGGGGGTATTCAGTACTTC.

CDR3 residues: CASSSTGTGAKNIQYF. The DNA of the CDR3 is TGTGCCAGCAGTTCTACCGGCACAGGAGCCAAAAACATTCAGTACTTC. This chain connects TRBV6-5 to TRBJ2-4, with D perhaps matching TRBD1 (5 bases). V was trimmed by 4 bases and J by 0 bases, leaving 13 bases between them. CDR1 MNHEY and CDR2 SVGAGI come from the germline V gene. This CDR3 contains 16 residues.

The CDR3 bases are TGCGCCAGCAGCTTGTGGACAGGGACTAACACTGAAGCTTTCTTT. This gives the protein CASSLWTGTNTEAFF. The V call is TRBV5-1, the J call TRBJ1-1, with 8 bases fitting TRBD1. Germline-derived CDR1 and CDR2 are SGHRS and YFSETQ. The CDR3 has 15 residues. With 1 base clipped from V and 2 bases from J, the junction kept 4 bases outside the gene matches.

The V call is TRBV2, the J call TRBJ2-7; 8 nucleotides line up with TRBD1. The length of the CDR3 is 14 residues. After removal of 6 bases from V and 0 bases from J, the junction contained 4 bases not matched to a gene. CDR1 and CDR2 (germline): SNHLY, FYNNEI. DNA of the CDR3: TGTGCCAGCAGGCGGGACAGGAGCTCCTACGAGCAGTACTTC. Encoded protein: CASRRDRSSYEQYF.

The chain uses TRBV3-1 (or the pseudogene TRBV3-2) and TRBJ2-3; 7 nucleotides agree with TRBD2. Germline V CDR1 and CDR2: LGHDT, YNNKEL (reference sequence). Trimming took 0 bases from V and 2 from J; bases not matched to a gene: 8. This CDR3 contains 17 residues. The CDR3 protein is CASSQENKRENTDTQYF. In nucleotides, the CDR3 is TGTGCCAGCAGCCAAGAGAATAAGCGGGAAAACACAGATACGCAGTATTTT.

The gene calls are TRBV13 and TRBJ2-1, with D possibly matching TRBD1 (6 bases). The CDR3 is made up of 15 amino acids. Germline V gene data show CDR1 as PRHDT and CDR2 as FYEKMQ (reference sequence). V lost 6 bases, J lost 8 bases, and 20 bases lay in between. CDR3 sequence (DNA): TGTGCCAGCAGGTTCACAGGGTCCGGGTTTCATGAGCAGTTCTTC. Translation: CASRFTGSGFHEQFF.

The chain joins TRBV27 to TRBJ1-2; D uncertain. CDR1 is MNHEY, CDR2 SMNVEV, per germline (reference sequence). V lost 2 bases and J lost 4, with 11 bases in between. The CDR3 is 14 amino acids. The CDR3 region is CASSLEPTGYGYTF. CDR3 DNA: TGTGCCAGCAGTTTAGAACCGACGGGCTATGGCTACACCTTC.

The rearrangement links TRBV7-3 to TRBJ2-5; D is unresolved. Germline V gives CDR1 SGHTA, CDR2 FQGTGA. Between the trimmed V and J ends, which lost 5 bases and 1 base, there was a span of 8 bases. This CDR3 contains 13 residues. The CDR3 protein is CASSPRFQETQYF. DNA for the CDR3: TGTGCCAGCAGCCCGCGCTTCCAAGAGACCCAGTACTTC.

The rearrangement uses TRBV12-3 or TRBV12-4 and TRBJ2-6; D uncertain. This CDR3 region has 13 residues. Trimming took 6 bases from V and 1 from J, leaving 4 bases between them. In DNA form, the CDR3 reads TGTGCCAGCAGGACTTCTGGGGCCAACGTCCTGACTTTC. Its protein is CASRTSGANVLTF.

This clone has a handful of counts. The chain links TRBV5-1 to TRBJ2-7; 10 nucleotides line up with TRBD1. Trimming at V came to 0 bases and at J to 3 bases, leaving 6 bases not matched to a gene. The CDR3 covers 16 residues. CDR1 and CDR2 from the germline V gene are SGHRS and YFSETQ. CDR3 sequence (DNA): TGCGCCAGCAGCTTGGATGGTAGGACAGGGGGCTACGAGCAGTACTTC. The encoded protein is CASSLDGRTGGYEQYF.